Listed here are 30 T cell receptor beta chains from one sample, sequenced in a study of T cell clonotyping in hematopoietic cell transplantation. Clones were read by immunoSEQ multiplex PCR, and TCRdb kept only the in-frame ones, dropping some. The sample has some 4,800 clones, about 95% seen once. The sequenced sample was PBMCs, obtained 100 days after allogeneic stem cell transplant. Source of these receptors: a male patient in his thirties or forties who had an allogeneic stem cell transplant from a related donor, so the T cells may come from the graft donor. Some clones in this sample may be carry-over from other donors' samples.

The V and J genes are TRBV18 and TRBJ1-6; 8 bases agree with TRBD1. The CDR3 is 14 residues long. Germline-derived CDR1 and CDR2 are KGHSH and LQKENI. With 3 bases clipped from V and 7 bases from J, the junction kept 2 bases outside the gene matches. Here the CDR3 reads CASSPTGGNSPLHF. The CDR3 DNA is TGTGCCAGCTCACCTACAGGGGGAAATTCACCCCTCCACTTT.

This chain joins TRBV30 and TRBJ1-5; D perhaps matches TRBD1 (6 bases). The CDR3 runs 14 residues. Trimming removed 1 base from V and 3 bases from J, with 10 bases in between. From germline, CDR1 is GTSNPN and CDR2 SVGIG (reference sequence). The CDR3 sequence is CAWSGTANNQPQHF. In DNA, the CDR3 is TGTGCCTGGAGTGGGACAGCTAACAATCAGCCCCAGCATTTT.

The J gene is TRBJ1-5, the V gene TRBV2; TRBD1 might be the D (5 bases). V was pared by 7 bases and J by 0 bases, with 7 bases between. The CDR3 sequence is 13 residues long. Germline V gene lookup returns CDR1 SNHLY and CDR2 FYNNEI. CDR3 region: CASIGDSNQPQHF. The CDR3 DNA reads as TGTGCCAGCATAGGGGATAGCAATCAGCCCCAGCATTTT.

The chain has TRBV6-5 and TRBJ2-7; D is uncertain. Trimming cost V 6 bases and J 0 bases, with 12 bases left between them. The CDR3 is 14 amino acids. Looked up from germline, CDR1 is MNHEY and CDR2 is SVGAGI. In DNA, the CDR3 is TGTGCCAGCAGCCCCAGGTTTACCTCCTACGAGCAGTACTTC. It is translated as CASSPRFTSYEQYF.

Here the CDR3 DNA reads TGTGCCAGTAGTATAGAGGGACAGATTGCTTTCTTT. This codes for CASSIEGQIAFF. The chain combines TRBV19 with TRBJ1-1, with TRBD1 identical over 7 bases. The CDR3 has 12 residues. Germline loops: CDR1 LNHDA, CDR2 SQIVND (reference sequence). The ends lost 0 bases at V and 11 bases at J; junction bases unmatched: 3.

This chain links TRBV19 with TRBJ2-1; D is uncertain. Germline V gives CDR1 LNHDA, CDR2 SQIVND (reference sequence). V was shortened by 4 bases and J by 3 bases, with 10 bases between the two germline ends. The CDR3 has 14 amino acids. CDR3 amino acids: CASSRDTVYNEQFF. DNA of the CDR3: TGTGCCAGTAGTAGAGATACGGTCTACAATGAGCAGTTCTTC. The full variable domain, rest sourced from reference TRBV19 and TRBJ2-1, is DGGITQSPKYLFRKEGQNVTLSCEQNLNHDAMYWYRQDPGQGLRLIYYSQIVNDFQKGDIAEGYSVSREKKESFPLTVTSAQKNPTAFYLCASSRDTVYNEQFFGPGTRLTVL.

The rearrangement uses TRBV5-1 and TRBJ2-5; 7 positions agree with TRBD2. There are 13 residues in the CDR3. V shed 6 bases and J 5 bases; nucleotides not matched to a gene: 7. Germline CDR1 is SGHRS and CDR2 is YFSETQ. CDR3 in amino acids: CASKTAGFETQYF. The CDR3 nucleotides read TGCGCCAGCAAGACAGCGGGGTTCGAGACCCAGTACTTC.

The chain links TRBV6-5 to TRBJ2-1; 9 nucleotides line up with TRBD1. V lost 6 bases and J lost 4; bases outside the gene matches: 7. The germline V gene has CDR1 MNHEY and CDR2 SVGAGI. The CDR3 covers 15 residues. The CDR3 DNA reads as TGTGCCAGCAGCCTCGACAGGGGGTCATACAATGAGCAGTTCTTC. Protein product: CASSLDRGSYNEQFF.

V gene TRBV18 combines with J gene TRBJ1-2; 8 bases map to TRBD1. V lost 5 bases, J lost 6 bases, and 5 bases stayed unmatched. Germline V gives CDR1 KGHSH, CDR2 LQKENI. This CDR3 is built from 13 residues. This CDR3 is CASSRETGDGYTF. Written as DNA, the CDR3 is TGTGCCAGCTCAAGGGAGACAGGGGATGGCTACACCTTC.

Note on this clone: One junction end disagrees with the germline gene, perhaps due to a read error. This chain connects TRBV5-1 to TRBJ1-2; D call uncertain. In germline, CDR1 is SGHRS, CDR2 YFSETQ. The length of the CDR3 is 17 residues. The CDR3 bases are TGCGCCAGCAGTTTGGGTCAGGCGGAAATAACTAACTATGGCTACACCTTC. Protein: CASSLGQAEITNYGYTF.

This chain uses TRBV28 with TRBJ2-5, with 12 bases that match TRBD1. The CDR3 has 15 residues. Looked up from germline, CDR1 is MDHEN and CDR2 is SYDVKM. With V trimmed by 6 bases and J by 8 bases, 10 bases remained unmatched. The DNA for the CDR3 is TGTGCCAGCAGACCGGGACAGGGGGCGGGAGGAACCCAGTACTTC. Residues: CASRPGQGAGGTQYF.

The chain is built from TRBV4-2 and TRBJ1-2; 10 bases fit TRBD1. From germline, CDR1 is LGHNA and CDR2 YNFKEQ. The junction had 13 bases not matched to a gene; V was cut back by 4 bases and J by 8 bases. The CDR3 has 16 residues. For the CDR3, the DNA is TGTGCCAGCAGCCTTCTCGGACAGGGGGACGTGAAGGGCTACACCTTC. Protein sequence: CASSLLGQGDVKGYTF.

The V call is TRBV4-1, the J call TRBJ2-7, with D unclear. Germline-derived CDR1 and CDR2 are MGHRA and YSYEKL. V lost 0 bases and J lost 0, with 9 bases in between. This CDR3 has 15 residues. The DNA for the CDR3 is TGCGCCAGCAGCCAAGAGGACCGAAGCTCCTACGAGCAGTACTTC. Encoded protein: CASSQEDRSSYEQYF.

The chain couples TRBV11-3 to TRBJ1-1; D perhaps matches TRBD1 (5 bases). This CDR3 is 12 amino acids long. Germline V lookup: CDR1 SGHNT, CDR2 YENEEA. Between the trimmed V and J ends, which lost 0 bases and 11 bases, there was a span of 10 bases. CDR3 in amino acids: CASSLEGAGAFF. The CDR3 DNA sequence: TGTGCCAGCAGCTTAGAAGGTGCAGGGGCTTTCTTT.

The V and J genes are TRBV6-1 and TRBJ1-5, with TRBD1 as a possible D gene (5 bases). The V gene lost 8 bases and the J gene lost 3 bases, with 14 bases spanning the gap. The length of the CDR3 is 14 residues. CDR1 MNHNS and CDR2 SASEGT come from the germline V gene. This CDR3 is CASGIDSYNQPQHF. The CDR3 nucleotides read TGTGCCAGCGGTATTGACAGCTACAATCAGCCCCAGCATTTT.

This clone has just one count. The chain recombines TRBV11-2 with TRBJ2-7; TRBD1 matches at 8 bases. The J segment lost 2 bases and the V segment lost 1 base, leaving 7 bases of the junction unmatched. The germline V gene has CDR1 SGHAT and CDR2 FQNNGV. The CDR3 runs to 16 residues. In DNA, the CDR3 is TGTGCCAGCAGCTTAGGAAGGACAGGGATTACCTACGAGCAGTACTTC. Encoded protein: CASSLGRTGITYEQYF.

The CDR3 coding sequence is TGTGCCAGCAGCGTTTTTAGTAGCGGGCCCGGGGAGCTGTTTTTT. Translated: CASSVFSSGPGELFF. This chain links TRBV9 with TRBJ2-2, with 7 bases aligning to TRBD2. V trimming: 2 bases; J trimming: 6 bases; junction bases outside the gene matches: 7. Germline assignment: CDR1 SGDLS and CDR2 YYNGEE. The CDR3 has 15 amino acids. Full variable domain (missing parts from reference TRBV9 and TRBJ2-2): DSGVTQTPKHLITATGQRVTLRCSPRSGDLSVYWYQQSLDQGLQFLIQYYNGEERAKGNILERFSAQQFPDLHSELNLSSLELGDSALYFCASSVFSSGPGELFFGEGSRLTVL.

The chain combines TRBV2 with TRBJ2-5; 11 nucleotides agree with TRBD2. Germline CDR1 reads SNHLY; CDR2 reads FYNNEI. V dropped 9 bases and J dropped 5; count of bases not matched to a gene: 5. This CDR3 contains 13 residues. Here the CDR3 DNA reads TGTGCCAGTGCAACTAGCGGGGGTGAGACCCAGTACTTC. Protein sequence: CASATSGGETQYF.

This chain joins TRBV30 and TRBJ1-2; unclear D gene. Germline V lookup: CDR1 GTSNPN, CDR2 SVGIG (reference sequence). Trimming took off 0 bases at V and 2 bases at J, with 10 bases between the two ends. The CDR3 consists of 14 residues. As DNA, the CDR3 is TGTGCCTGGAGTGTACAATCCAGGAACTATGGCTACACCTTC. This translates into CAWSVQSRNYGYTF.

The rearrangement links TRBV10-3 to TRBJ2-7; 9 nucleotides align to TRBD2. Germline CDR1 and CDR2: ENHRY and SYGVKD. CDR3 size: 16 residues. With V trimmed by 0 bases and J by 3 bases, 6 bases remained unmatched. CDR3 in amino acids: CAISESMREGRYEQYF. The DNA for the CDR3 is TGTGCCATCAGTGAGTCGATGCGGGAGGGCCGCTACGAGCAGTACTTC.

The chain has TRBV7-3 and TRBJ1-6, with a weak D call TRBD1 (6 bases). Germline CDR1 is SGHTA and CDR2 is FQGTGA. Trimming left V 2 bases short and J 7 bases short, with 12 bases between. The CDR3 is made up of 15 amino acids. CDR3 in DNA: TGTGCCAGCAGCTTAGAGGGACACCCGAATTCACCCCTCCACTTT. This codes for CASSLEGHPNSPLHF.

This chain connects TRBV30 to TRBJ1-2; tentative D call: TRBD1 (5 bases). V dropped 0 bases and J dropped 6 bases, with 17 bases sitting between them. This CDR3 is built from 15 residues. From germline, CDR1 is GTSNPN and CDR2 SVGIG (reference sequence). The CDR3 region has the DNA TGTGCCTGGAGTGTAGGGGACGGACGAGAGGATGGCTACACCTTC. Its translation is CAWSVGDGREDGYTF.

This clone was picked up a small number of times. This chain joins TRBV7-3 and TRBJ2-1, with D uncertain. With 4 bases removed from V and 5 bases from J, the gap between germline ends came to 6 bases. Germline CDR1 reads SGHTA; CDR2 reads FQGTGA. The CDR3 is 12 amino acids. The CDR3, as DNA: TGTGCCAGCAGCTACGGTAACAATGAGCAGTTCTTC. Translated, it gives CASSYGNNEQFF.

The chain links TRBV25-1 to TRBJ1-2; 9 bases align to TRBD1. CDR1 and CDR2 (germline): MGHDK, SYGVNS. This CDR3 has 15 amino acids. V lost 3 bases and J lost 6; bases outside the gene matches: 8. The CDR3 coding sequence is TGTGCCAGCAGTGATACCGGGACAGGGAGGGATGGCTACACCTTC. It specifies CASSDTGTGRDGYTF.

This chain joins TRBV13 and TRBJ2-7; 12 bases line up with TRBD2. The V gene's germline CDR1 is PRHDT and CDR2 FYEKMQ (reference sequence). The ends lost 5 bases at V and 6 bases at J; junction bases unmatched: 5. The CDR3 covers 14 residues. The CDR3 DNA follows: TGTGCCAGCAGCGGCCGGACTAGCGGGATCGAGCAGTACTTC. Encoded protein: CASSGRTSGIEQYF. Looking up the rest from reference TRBV13 and TRBJ2-7 gives the full variable domain: AAGVIQSPRHLIKEKRETATLKCYPIPRHDTVYWYQQGPGQDPQFLISFYEKMQSDKGSIPDRFSAQQFSDYHSELNMSSLELGDSALYFCASSGRTSGIEQYFGPGTRLTVT.

The V and J genes are TRBV2 and TRBJ2-7, with a tentative D call TRBD2 (6 bases). Germline-derived CDR1 and CDR2 are SNHLY and FYNNEI. The CDR3 totals 14 residues. The V and J ends lost 3 bases and 2 bases respectively, with 11 bases between them. In nucleotides, the CDR3 is TGTGCCAGCAGTGAGGGACTGGCAACCTACGAGCAGTACTTC. The encoded protein is CASSEGLATYEQYF.

The CDR3 bases are TGTGCCACCAGCAGAGAGCACTATGGCTACACCTTC. The encoded protein is CATSREHYGYTF. The chain recombines TRBV15 with TRBJ1-2; D is undetermined. The CDR3 covers 12 residues. V was clipped by 0 bases and J by 3 bases, with 2 bases between them. Germline V gene data show CDR1 as LNHNV and CDR2 as YYDKDF (reference sequence). Based on the CDR3 plus reference TRBV15 and TRBJ1-2, the full variable domain is DAMVIQNPRYQVTQFGKPVTLSCSQTLNHNVMYWYQQKSSQAPKLLFHYYDKDFNNEADTPDNFQSRRPNTSFCFLDIRSPGLGDTAMYLCATSREHYGYTFGSGTRLTVV.

The V gene is TRBV6-6, the J gene TRBJ1-5, with D possibly matching TRBD1 (5 bases). Trimming took off 0 bases at V and 7 bases at J, with 7 bases between the two ends. The CDR3 runs to 13 residues. CDR1 is MNHNY, CDR2 SVGAGI, per germline (reference sequence). Here the CDR3 reads CASSYSGPQPQHF. The CDR3 region has the DNA TGTGCCAGCAGTTACTCGGGGCCCCAGCCCCAGCATTTT.

This clone occurred a few times. The chain joins TRBV6-6 to TRBJ1-1, with 7 bases matching TRBD1. CDR1 and CDR2 (germline): MNHNY, SVGAGI (reference sequence). CDR3 size: 15 residues. The V and J ends lost 0 bases and 1 base, in that order; junction bases with no gene match: 2. The CDR3 protein is CASSYSDRANTEAFF. The CDR3 DNA reads as TGTGCCAGCAGTTACTCTGACAGGGCGAACACTGAAGCTTTCTTT.

The V and J genes are TRBV2 and TRBJ2-7; 10 bases fit TRBD2. Germline loops: CDR1 SNHLY, CDR2 FYNNEI. This CDR3 region has 14 residues. Losses at the gene ends were 6 bases for V and 0 bases for J; bases not matched to a gene: 2. CDR3 region: CASRASGSSYEQYF. The CDR3 region has the DNA TGTGCCAGCAGAGCTAGCGGGAGCTCCTACGAGCAGTACTTC.